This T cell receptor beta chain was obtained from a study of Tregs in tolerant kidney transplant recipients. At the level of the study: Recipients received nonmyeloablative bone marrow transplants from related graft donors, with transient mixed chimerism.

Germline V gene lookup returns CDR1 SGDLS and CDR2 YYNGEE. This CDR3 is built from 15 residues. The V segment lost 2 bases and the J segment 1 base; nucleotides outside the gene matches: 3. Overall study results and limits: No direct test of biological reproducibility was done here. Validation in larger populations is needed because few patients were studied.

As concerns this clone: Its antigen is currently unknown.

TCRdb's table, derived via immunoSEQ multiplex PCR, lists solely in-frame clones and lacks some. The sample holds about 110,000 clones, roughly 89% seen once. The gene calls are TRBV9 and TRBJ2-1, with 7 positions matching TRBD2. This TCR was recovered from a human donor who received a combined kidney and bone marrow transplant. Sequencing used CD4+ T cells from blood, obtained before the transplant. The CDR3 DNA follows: TGTGCCAGCAGCGTTAGCGGGTATTCCTACAATGAGCAGTTCTTC. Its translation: CASSVSGYSYNEQFF.